The 29 T cell receptor beta chains reported below all come from one sample, sequenced in a study of T cell responses to AZD1222 COVID-19 vaccine (TCRdb year 2021). The time point label, as the study defines it: baseline before first vaccination. Receptor amplification or capture employed the immunoSEQ multiplex PCR assay. In TCRdb, the immuneACCESS table is reduced to in-frame sequences with V and J assigned. These tables do not hold every clone; where another copy was compared, an unresolved V gene accounts for under half, and the others remain unexplained. For this sample there are about 53,000 clones; approximately 84% appear just once. 25% to 30% of the sample goes to the ten largest clones. Here the sequenced sample was peripheral blood, taken on day 0 of AZD1222 vaccination. The receptors derive from an adult in good health.

The chain recombines TRBV3-1 (or the pseudogene TRBV3-2) with TRBJ1-6; the match to TRBD1 covers 8 bases. The CDR3 length is 15 residues. V trimming: 4 bases; J trimming: 4 bases; junction bases outside the gene matches: 3. Germline V gene data show CDR1 as LGHDT and CDR2 as YNNKEL (reference sequence). CDR3 protein: CASSPQGAYNSPLHF. The CDR3 DNA follows: TGTGCCAGCAGCCCCCAGGGGGCTTATAATTCACCCCTCCACTTT.

The CDR3 DNA follows: TGTGCCAGCAGAAAAAACACAGGGACCTGGGAGCAGTACTTC. Its protein is CASRKNTGTWEQYF. The rearrangement uses TRBV25-1 and TRBJ2-7, with D possibly matching TRBD1 (6 bases). The V end was cut by 6 bases, the J end by 7 bases, with 19 bases between. The germline V gene encodes CDR1 MGHDK and CDR2 SYGVNS. The CDR3 is made up of 14 amino acids.

This chain links TRBV7-6 with TRBJ1-5; weak D call: TRBD1 (5 bases). Looked up from germline, CDR1 is SGHVS and CDR2 is FNYEAQ. With 1 base removed from V and 2 bases from J, the gap between germline ends came to 12 bases. The CDR3 has 16 amino acids. CDR3 sequence: CASSLGGDRRNQPQHF. In DNA form, the CDR3 reads TGTGCCAGCAGCTTAGGGGGGGACCGCCGCAATCAGCCCCAGCATTTT.

V and J are TRBV2 and TRBJ2-7; a weak D match, TRBD2 (5 bases). This CDR3 has 15 residues. The V gene lost 6 bases and the J gene lost 4 bases, with 19 bases spanning the gap. Germline V gene sequence: CDR1 SNHLY, CDR2 FYNNEI. The DNA of the CDR3 is TGTGCCAGCAGCGTAGGCGGTGGGAGTGGTTACGAGCAGTACTTC. This gives the protein CASSVGGGSGYEQYF.

The chain recombines TRBV7-3 with TRBJ2-2; D gene ambiguous. The CDR3 is made up of 14 amino acids. Germline V lookup: CDR1 SGHTA, CDR2 FQGTGA. The V end was cut by 6 bases, the J end by 0 bases, with 8 bases between. CDR3 region: CASRPGANTGELFF. The CDR3 DNA follows: TGTGCCAGCAGGCCCGGAGCGAACACCGGGGAGCTGTTTTTT.

This chain connects TRBV6-4 to TRBJ1-1; 8 bases line up with TRBD1. J lost 7 bases, V lost 6 bases, and 7 bases had no gene match. Germline V gene lookup returns CDR1 MRHNA and CDR2 SNTAGT. This CDR3 is built from 13 residues. The CDR3 here is CASRPTDRGEAFF. For the CDR3, the DNA is TGTGCCAGCAGACCCACCGACAGGGGTGAAGCTTTCTTT.

The chain couples TRBV27 to TRBJ1-1, with D tentatively TRBD1 (5 bases). V gave up 1 base and J gave up 4 bases, with 16 bases separating them. The CDR3 loop spans 16 amino acids. The germline CDR1 and CDR2 sequences are MNHEY and SMNVEV (reference sequence). The CDR3 sequence: CASSLWDAGGSTEAFF. DNA for the CDR3: TGTGCCAGCAGTTTATGGGACGCGGGGGGAAGCACTGAAGCTTTCTTT.

The J gene is TRBJ1-1, the V gene TRBV4-3; 8 positions match TRBD1. Germline assignment: CDR1 LGHNA and CDR2 YSLEER. The CDR3 is made up of 14 amino acids. V shed 4 bases, J shed 5 bases, and the junction held 6 bases outside the gene matches. This CDR3 is CASSRDRGETEAFF. The CDR3 bases are TGCGCCAGCAGCCGAGACAGGGGTGAGACTGAAGCTTTCTTT.

The rearrangement links TRBV19 to TRBJ1-1; TRBD1 might be the D (6 bases). The CDR3 sequence is 13 residues long. The V gene lost 7 bases and the J gene lost 8 bases, with 17 bases spanning the gap. CDR1 is LNHDA, CDR2 SQIVND, per germline (reference sequence). CDR3 residues: CASNDRGPEEAFF. CDR3 coding DNA: TGTGCCAGTAATGATCGGGGGCCAGAGGAAGCTTTCTTT.

This clone was seen only once. The rearrangement uses TRBV7-2 and TRBJ1-2; D possibly corresponds to TRBD1 (5 bases). The CDR3 extends over 16 amino acids. Germline V gene data show CDR1 as SGHTA and CDR2 as FQGNSA. V lost 2 bases and J 0 bases, leaving 13 bases between the germline ends. This CDR3 is CASSLNGGKANYGYTF. CDR3 sequence (DNA): TGTGCCAGCAGCTTAAATGGGGGTAAAGCTAACTATGGCTACACCTTC.

The chain has TRBV3-1 (or the pseudogene TRBV3-2) and TRBJ2-1; 8 bases line up with TRBD2. The CDR3 runs to 15 residues. After removal of 7 bases from V and 7 bases from J, the junction contained 12 bases not matched to a gene. Looked up from germline, CDR1 is LGHDT and CDR2 is YNNKEL (reference sequence). This chain's CDR3 is CASIPSGVAGNEQFF. The CDR3 DNA is TGTGCCAGCATCCCCTCTGGCGTAGCGGGGAATGAGCAGTTCTTC.

This chain uses TRBV7-3 with TRBJ2-6; D is undetermined. Germline loops: CDR1 SGHTA, CDR2 FQGTGA. The CDR3 is 15 amino acids. The V and J ends lost 1 base and 1 base respectively, with 5 bases between them. CDR3 sequence: CASSLRSSGANVLTF. CDR3 in DNA: TGTGCCAGCAGCTTAAGGAGTTCTGGGGCCAACGTCCTGACTTTC.

The V gene is TRBV7-9, the J gene TRBJ2-2; either TRBD1 or TRBD2 may fit D (6 bases each). The CDR3 length is 15 residues. V lost 1 base and J lost 4, with 10 bases in between. Germline V CDR1 and CDR2: SEHNR, FQNEAQ (reference sequence). This chain's CDR3 is CASSLVKGGTGELFF. The DNA for the CDR3 is TGTGCCAGCAGCTTAGTTAAGGGGGGCACCGGGGAGCTGTTTTTT.

This clone has more than one count but fewer than ten. This chain uses TRBV19 with TRBJ1-6; TRBD1 matches 7 bases. Germline V CDR1 and CDR2: LNHDA, SQIVND (reference sequence). The CDR3 consists of 14 residues. V shed 5 bases, J shed 10 bases, and the junction held 8 bases outside the gene matches. CDR3 in amino acids: CASSPRQGWSPLHF. The CDR3 nucleotides read TGTGCCAGTAGTCCTCGACAGGGTTGGTCACCCCTCCACTTT.

This chain joins TRBV19 and TRBJ1-1; D unresolved. With 11 bases removed from V and 5 bases from J, the gap between germline ends came to 9 bases. Germline lookup yields CDR1 LNHDA and CDR2 SQIVND (reference sequence). This CDR3 has 10 residues. The CDR3 is CAGGTTEAFF. The DNA for the CDR3 is TGTGCCGGAGGCACGACTGAAGCTTTCTTT.

As concerns this clone: The sample holds other DNA sequences that translate to the same CDR3. V usage is TRBV7-9 and J usage is TRBJ1-1, with D unresolved. The CDR3 consists of 12 residues. CDR1 and CDR2 from the germline V gene are SEHNR and FQNEAQ (reference sequence). V lost 5 bases and J 0 bases, leaving 4 bases between the germline ends. As DNA, the CDR3 is TGTGCCAGCAGCCTAGTGAACACTGAAGCTTTCTTT. It specifies CASSLVNTEAFF.

V and J are TRBV5-1 and TRBJ2-7; TRBD1 matches at 10 bases. The V segment lost 2 bases and the J segment 0 bases; nucleotides outside the gene matches: 2. The CDR3 is made up of 15 amino acids. Germline CDR1 SGHRS, CDR2 YFSETQ. In DNA form, the CDR3 reads TGCGCCAGCAGCTTAGGACAGGGGGTCTCCTACGAGCAGTACTTC. Its protein product is CASSLGQGVSYEQYF. Full variable domain (outside the CDR3, taken from reference TRBV5-1 and TRBJ2-7): KAGVTQTPRYLIKTRGQQVTLSCSPISGHRSVSWYQQTPGQGLQFLFEYFSETQRNKGNFPGRFSGRQFSNSRSEMNVSTLELGDSALYLCASSLGQGVSYEQYFGPGTRLTVT.

The genes are TRBV30 and TRBJ1-2, with D possibly TRBD1 on 5 matching bases. The V end lost 8 bases, the J end lost 5 bases, and 9 bases lay between the germline ends. Germline assignment: CDR1 GTSNPN and CDR2 SVGIG (reference sequence). The CDR3 covers 10 residues. CDR3: CAAREYGYTF. CDR3 nucleotides: TGTGCCGCCAGGGAGTATGGCTACACCTTC.

The chain is built from TRBV28 and TRBJ1-1, with a weak D call TRBD1 (6 bases). Germline V gene sequence: CDR1 MDHEN, CDR2 SYDVKM. This CDR3 has 16 residues. V was shortened by 3 bases and J by 4 bases, with 18 bases between the two germline ends. CDR3 bases: TGTGCCAGCAGTTTGTATCACAGGGTACTCTCCACTGAAGCTTTCTTT. Translating gives CASSLYHRVLSTEAFF.

The chain has TRBV19 and TRBJ1-1; weak D call: TRBD1 (5 bases). Germline V gene data show CDR1 as LNHDA and CDR2 as SQIVND (reference sequence). V dropped 5 bases and J dropped 11 bases, with 24 bases sitting between them. The CDR3 has 15 residues. CDR3 coding DNA: TGTGCCAGTAGTTCTAAGGGGACGGCGGACCGGCGGGCTTTCTTT. Translation gives CASSSKGTADRRAFF.

The genes are TRBV5-8 and TRBJ2-5; D call uncertain. V was clipped by 0 bases and J by 5 bases, with 14 bases between them. The CDR3 length is 15 residues. Germline V gene sequence: CDR1 SGHTS, CDR2 YDEGEE. CDR3 DNA: TGTGCCAGCAGCTTGGTAGCCGGGTCCCGGGAGACCCAGTACTTC. The encoded protein is CASSLVAGSRETQYF.

The V gene is TRBV28, the J gene TRBJ2-7, with 7 bases aligning to TRBD1. Germline lookup yields CDR1 MDHEN and CDR2 SYDVKM. The CDR3 loop spans 14 amino acids. CDR3 sequence: CAGGSRDRLYEQYF. The CDR3 nucleotides read TGTGCTGGGGGTTCCCGGGACAGACTCTACGAGCAGTACTTC.

The chain employs TRBV28 and TRBJ1-3, with a possible D match to TRBD1 (5 bases). Germline values: CDR1 MDHEN, CDR2 SYDVKM. The CDR3 length is 15 residues. Trimming cost V 2 bases and J 4 bases, with 12 bases left between them. CDR3: CASSLPGTRGNTIYF. The CDR3 region has the DNA TGTGCCAGCAGTTTACCTGGGACCCGCGGAAACACCATATATTTT.

The CDR3 loop is CASSLSASSYNEQFF. As DNA, the CDR3 is TGCGCCAGCAGCCTTAGCGCAAGCTCCTACAATGAGCAGTTCTTC. The chain recombines TRBV5-1 with TRBJ2-1; D might be TRBD2 (5 bases). The length of the CDR3 is 15 residues. Germline CDR1 and CDR2: SGHRS and YFSETQ. V was shortened by 4 bases and J by 0 bases, with 11 bases between the two germline ends.

The chain uses TRBV21-1 and TRBJ2-1; whether TRBD2, the table's D call, matches the DNA was not checked. TRBV21-1 is deemed a pseudogene. The CDR3 covers 14 residues. CDR3 nucleotides: TGTGCCAGCAGCAAAGAAGAGCCGCGAAATGAGCAGTTCTTC. Residues: CASSKEEPRNEQFF.

This clone was detected only once. V and J are TRBV5-1 and TRBJ2-2; D is unresolved. This CDR3 comprises 14 residues. Trimming left V 0 bases short and J 4 bases short, with 7 bases between. Germline loops: CDR1 SGHRS, CDR2 YFSETQ. In nucleotides, the CDR3 is TGCGCCAGCAGCTTGGTCTCAGTCACCGGGGAGCTGTTTTTT. It translates to CASSLVSVTGELFF.

This chain connects TRBV4-3 to TRBJ2-7, with no clear D. This CDR3 has 13 amino acids. V dropped 0 bases and J dropped 12 bases, with 15 bases sitting between them. Germline CDR1 is LGHNA and CDR2 is YSLEER. The CDR3 loop is CASSQEVGSGGYF. CDR3 bases: TGCGCCAGCAGCCAAGAAGTTGGATCCGGCGGGTACTTC.

The CDR3 DNA sequence: TGTGCCAGCAGCATTAGACTAGCGGGAGTAAGAAATGAGCAGTTCTTC. As protein: CASSIRLAGVRNEQFF. The gene calls are TRBV21-1 and TRBJ2-1; TRBD2, as called in the table, went unchecked against the DNA. TRBV21-1 is reported as a pseudogene. This CDR3 contains 16 residues.

There are a few counts of this clone. The chain couples TRBV29-1 to TRBJ1-2, with D hard to call. Germline loops: CDR1 SQVTM, CDR2 ANQGSEA. V lost 3 bases, J lost 3 bases, and 17 bases lay in between. The CDR3 contains 15 residues. The CDR3 loop reads CSVEGRSGEDYGYTF. CDR3 sequence (DNA): TGCAGCGTTGAGGGGAGGTCTGGTGAGGACTATGGCTACACCTTC.